Listed below are T cell receptor beta chains from one sample, sequenced in a study of OX40 agonist ivuxolimab in advanced cancers. Here immunoSEQ multiplex PCR was the method, and the copy in TCRdb shows in-frame clones only, minus some. This table has 50,000 to 65,000 clones, about 93% appearing once. The specimen comprised CD4+ or CD8+ T cells sorted from blood, sampled in a trial of the OX40 agonist ivuxolimab. All receptors come from an adult with an advanced solid tumor such as melanoma, head and neck, liver or kidney cancer. Each CDR3 is given with its conserved first and last residue. Each record gives: clone size, V gene, D gene, J gene, CDR3 DNA, CDR3 protein. A D gene is named only where the DNA matches it firmly. Rows give clone size only sometimes, using once, few, many, or a class for an expanded clone.

NA	TRBV20-1	NA	TRBJ1-1	TGCAGTGTTTCCGGGAAAACTGAAGCTTTCTTT	CSVSGKTEAFF
NA	TRBV19	NA	TRBJ1-1	TGTGCCAGTAGTCCCTCGGTCGGGGGTCGCGCCGGAATGAACACTGAAGCTTTCTTT	CASSPSVGGRAGMNTEAFF
NA	TRBV19	NA	TRBJ1-1	TGTGCCAGTCTGAAGGGGGGGGACACTGAAGCTTTCTTT	CASLKGGDTEAFF
NA	TRBV29-1	TRBD1	TRBJ1-5	TGCAGCGTTGCGACAGGGGTGGATCAGCCCCAGCATTTT	CSVATGVDQPQHF
NA	TRBV19	NA	TRBJ1-2	TGTGCCAGTAGTCCGGGGGCCGCCGGCGGCTACACCTTC	CASSPGAAGGYTF
NA	TRBV7-2	TRBD2	TRBJ2-4	TGTGCCAGCAGCTATACTAGCGGGAGATCGGACATTCAGTACTTC	CASSYTSGRSDIQYF
once	TRBV5-4	NA	TRBJ1-1	TGTGCCAGCAGGACCGGGACATCAAACACTGAAGCTTTCTTT	CASRTGTSNTEAFF
NA	TRBV27	TRBD1	TRBJ2-3	TGTGCCAGCAGGGCCTACCGGGACAGCAGCACAGATACGCAGTATTTT	CASRAYRDSSTDTQYF
NA	TRBV2	NA	TRBJ2-3	TGTGCCAGCAGTGAAGCGCTTCTGAGACAGGCAACCACAGATACGCAGTATTTT	CASSEALLRQATTDTQYF
NA	TRBV5-3	TRBD2	TRBJ2-7	TGTGCCAGAAGCGCTGGGACTAGCGGGACGTACTACGAGCAGTACTTC	CARSAGTSGTYYEQYF
NA	TRBV5-6	NA	TRBJ2-7	TGTGCCAGCAGCTCACGAGATAGCGGAACCTACGAGCAGTACTTC	CASSSRDSGTYEQYF
NA	TRBV7-8	NA	TRBJ1-6	TGTGCCAGCAGCTTAGGTGGGGGGGCCTTTTCACCCCTCCACTTT	CASSLGGGAFSPLHF
NA	TRBV6-6	NA	TRBJ1-5	TGTGCCAGCAGACAACAGGACTATTATCAGCCCCAGCATTTT	CASRQQDYYQPQHF
NA	TRBV15	NA	TRBJ1-1	TGTGCCACCAGCTGGAGGGGCGCTATGAACACTGAAGCTTTCTTT	CATSWRGAMNTEAFF
NA	TRBV6-6	NA	TRBJ1-3	TGTGCCAGCAGCTCAAACTCTGGAAACACCATATATTTT	CASSSNSGNTIYF
few	TRBV7-8	NA	TRBJ2-1	TGTGCCAGCAGCTTAGAAAGGGCCCTGCAGTTCTTC	CASSLERALQFF
once	TRBV10-1	NA	TRBJ2-5	TGCGCCAGCAGTGAGACTGCGGAAGAGACCCAGTACTTC	CASSETAEETQYF
NA	TRBV27	NA	TRBJ2-5	TGTGCCAGCAGTTTATTAGGGGGAGACCAAGAGACCCAGTACTTC	CASSLLGGDQETQYF
NA	TRBV4-1	TRBD2	TRBJ2-1	TGCGCCAGCAGCCTCGGCCGCACTAGCGGGATCTACAATGAGCAGTTCTTC	CASSLGRTSGIYNEQFF
NA	TRBV10-2	NA	TRBJ2-1	TGCGCCAGCAGTGGGGGGGCCCCCTACAATGAGCAGTTCTTC	CASSGGAPYNEQFF
once	TRBV4-2	TRBD2	TRBJ2-1	TGTGCCAGCAGCCCCGGGGGAGGGGCCTACAATGAGCAGTTCTTC	CASSPGGGAYNEQFF
NA	TRBV5-5	TRBD2	TRBJ2-7	TGTGCCAGCAGCTTGAGTCCAGCGGGACCCTACGAGCAGTACTTC	CASSLSPAGPYEQYF
NA	TRBV9	NA	TRBJ2-7	TGTGCCAGCAGCCCCCGTTGGGGGGACGGAGCGGACGAGCAGTACTTC	CASSPRWGDGADEQYF
NA	TRBV5-1	TRBD1	TRBJ1-2	TGCGCCAGCAGCTTGAGGGAGGGGGCTATCCTCGGCTACACCTTC	CASSLREGAILGYTF
once	TRBV27	TRBD2	TRBJ2-7	TGTGCCAGCAGTTCAGCTAGCGGGAGATACGAGCAGTACTTC	CASSSASGRYEQYF
NA	TRBV27	NA	TRBJ1-5	TGTGCCAGCCGGGAGACAGGTTATAGCAATCAGCCCCAGCATTTT	CASRETGYSNQPQHF
NA	TRBV30	TRBD2	TRBJ2-7	TGTGCCTGGAGTGCCCTTAACGGGAGGACGTACGAGCAGTACTTC	CAWSALNGRTYEQYF
NA	TRBV10-3	TRBD2	TRBJ2-7	TGTGCCATCAGTGAGCTCCGGACTAGCGGAAGGAGCTCCTACGAGCAGTACTTC	CAISELRTSGRSSYEQYF
NA	TRBV28	TRBD2	TRBJ2-7	TGTGCCAGCAGTGCCCCGGGACTAGCGGGGACCTACGAGCAGTACTTC	CASSAPGLAGTYEQYF
NA	TRBV6-5	TRBD2	TRBJ2-7	TGTGCCAGCAGCCCTGGACTAGTCTACGAGCAGTACTTC	CASSPGLVYEQYF
NA	TRBV5-1	NA	TRBJ1-1	TGCGCCAGCAGCCCACGTAGGGGCGGGAACACTGAAGCTTTCTTT	CASSPRRGGNTEAFF
NA	TRBV28	TRBD1	TRBJ2-3	TGTGCCAGCAGTTTAAGGGGGCTCACAGATACGCAGTATTTT	CASSLRGLTDTQYF
once	TRBV6-1	NA	TRBJ1-2	TGTGCCAGCAGTCATACCAGGGACTTCTATGGCTACACCTTC	CASSHTRDFYGYTF
NA	TRBV18	NA	TRBJ2-7	TGTGCCAGCTCACCAGAAGTACAGGGCGGGCAGTACTTC	CASSPEVQGGQYF
once	TRBV4-1	NA	TRBJ2-5	TGCGCCAGCAGCCAAGTCGGGGGGCGGGAGACCCAGTACTTC	CASSQVGGRETQYF
NA	TRBV4-1	NA	TRBJ1-5	TGCGCCAGCAGCCGGACTGTTAATAGCAATCAGCCCCAGCATTTT	CASSRTVNSNQPQHF
NA	TRBV7-9	NA	TRBJ2-3	TGTGCCAGCAGCTTGGATGGCGATACGCAGTATTTT	CASSLDGDTQYF
NA	TRBV9	TRBD1	TRBJ2-2	TGTGCCAGCAGCGGCCGGGACAGCTTCGGGGAGCTGTTTTTT	CASSGRDSFGELFF
NA	TRBV28	NA	TRBJ1-3	TGTGCCAGCAGTTTATCGGGACCAAACTCTGGAAACACCATATATTTT	CASSLSGPNSGNTIYF
NA	TRBV19	NA	TRBJ1-3	TGTGCCAGTAGTCTACAGGGATTTGGAAACACCATATATTTT	CASSLQGFGNTIYF
once	TRBV29-1	NA	TRBJ1-2	TGCAGCGTTTCTAAGGGGGACATTGGTGGCTACACCTTC	CSVSKGDIGGYTF
once	TRBV19	NA	TRBJ2-3	TGTGCCAGTAGTCAAGGAGGGGATACGCAGTATTTT	CASSQGGDTQYF
NA	TRBV28	NA	TRBJ2-1	TGTGCCAGCAGTTACAAAGGCTACAATGAGCAGTTCTTC	CASSYKGYNEQFF